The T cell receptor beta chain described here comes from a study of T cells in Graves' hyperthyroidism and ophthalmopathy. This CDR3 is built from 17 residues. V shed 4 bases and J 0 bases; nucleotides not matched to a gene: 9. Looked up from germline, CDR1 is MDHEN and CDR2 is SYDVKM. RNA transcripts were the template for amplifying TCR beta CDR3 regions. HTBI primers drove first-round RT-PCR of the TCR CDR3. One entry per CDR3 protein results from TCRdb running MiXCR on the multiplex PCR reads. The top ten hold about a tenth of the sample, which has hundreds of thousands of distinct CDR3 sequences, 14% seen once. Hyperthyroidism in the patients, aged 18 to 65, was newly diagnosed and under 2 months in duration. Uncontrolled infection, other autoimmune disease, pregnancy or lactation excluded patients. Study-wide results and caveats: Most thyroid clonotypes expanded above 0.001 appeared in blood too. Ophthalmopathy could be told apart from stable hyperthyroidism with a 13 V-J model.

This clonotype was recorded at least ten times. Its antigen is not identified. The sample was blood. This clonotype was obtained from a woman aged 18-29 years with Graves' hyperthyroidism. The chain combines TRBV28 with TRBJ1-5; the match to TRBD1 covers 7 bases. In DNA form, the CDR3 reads TGTGCCAGCAGTTCCGACTCGACAGGGAATAGCAATCAGCCCCAGCATTTT. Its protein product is CASSSDSTGNSNQPQHF.